This entry lists 23 T cell receptor beta chains sequenced from one sample in a study of blood T cell repertoires in COVID-19. Profiled with immunoSEQ multiplex PCR; TCRdb holds only in-frame clones, not every one. This table has some 260,000 clones, around 90% appearing once. Material for sequencing was peripheral blood. Receptors originate from a man between 18 and 35 years old with active or convalescent COVID-19.

The chain has TRBV6-5 and TRBJ1-2; 9 bases match TRBD1. The V and J ends lost 6 bases and 6 bases, in that order; junction bases with no gene match: 5. Germline V CDR1 and CDR2: MNHEY, SVGAGI. CDR3 length: 13 residues. CDR3 sequence: CASSWDRANGYTF. CDR3 bases: TGTGCCAGCAGCTGGGACAGGGCGAATGGCTACACCTTC.

This chain joins TRBV4-3 and TRBJ1-4, with TRBD1 matching over 7 bases. CDR3 length equals 20 residues. The V segment lost 1 base and the J segment 0 bases; nucleotides outside the gene matches: 14. Germline V gene data show CDR1 as LGHNA and CDR2 as YSLEER. The CDR3 sequence is CASSQVLLAGGSPTNEKLFF. The DNA of the CDR3 is TGCGCCAGCAGCCAAGTCCTGCTGGCAGGGGGGTCCCCAACTAATGAAAAACTGTTTTTT.

In this sample, this clone turned up once. The chain combines TRBV7-2 with TRBJ2-4, with D tentatively TRBD2 (7 bases). CDR3 length: 13 amino acids. V lost 5 bases and J 7 bases, leaving 12 bases between the germline ends. Germline loops: CDR1 SGHTA, CDR2 FQGNSA. The CDR3 here is CASSPGGPNIQYF. The CDR3 region has the DNA TGTGCCAGCAGCCCCGGGGGGCCGAACATTCAGTACTTC.

The chain links TRBV5-4 to TRBJ2-5; 9 positions match TRBD1. The CDR3 length is 15 residues. Unmatched junction bases numbered 9, after V lost 4 bases and J lost 5 bases. Germline CDR1 reads SGHNT; CDR2 reads YYREEE (reference sequence). CDR3 loop: CASSPGQGIYETQYF. Here the CDR3 DNA reads TGTGCCAGCAGCCCGGGACAGGGAATTTACGAGACCCAGTACTTC. Filled out from reference TRBV5-4 and TRBJ2-5, the complete variable domain reads ETGVTQSPTHLIKTRGQQVTLRCSSQSGHNTVSWYQQALGQGPQFIFQYYREEENGRGNFPPRFSGLQFPNYSSELNVNALELDDSALYLCASSPGQGIYETQYFGPGTRLLVL.

J is TRBJ1-3 and V is TRBV7-7; D call uncertain. V was clipped by 1 base and J by 2 bases, with 12 bases between them. CDR1 is SSHAT and CDR2 is FNYEAQ in the germline V gene (reference sequence). The CDR3 is 16 amino acids. The DNA of the CDR3 is TGTGCCAGCAGCTTAGACTCTCCGGGGACTGGAAACACCATATATTTT. This translates into CASSLDSPGTGNTIYF.

V is TRBV9 and J is TRBJ1-1, with D hard to call. V lost 0 bases and J 4 bases, leaving 10 bases between the germline ends. In germline, CDR1 is SGDLS, CDR2 YYNGEE. CDR3 length: 14 residues. CDR3: CASSVGGLSTEAFF. DNA for the CDR3: TGTGCCAGCAGCGTAGGCGGGTTGAGCACTGAAGCTTTCTTT.

The chain uses TRBV12-5 and TRBJ2-5; TRBD2 matches 9 bases. The CDR3 sequence is 15 residues long. V was pared by 6 bases and J by 1 base, with 6 bases of the junction left unmatched. CDR1 and CDR2 (germline): LGHNT, FRNRAP. CDR3 DNA: TGTGCTAGTGGCACCCGCGGGGGGGTCCAAGAGACCCAGTACTTC. Its protein is CASGTRGGVQETQYF.

CDR3 sequence (DNA): TGTGCCAGCAGTTTGGCCCCCCGCGAGCAGTACTTC. This sequence encodes CASSLAPREQYF. The chain links TRBV28 to TRBJ2-7; no reliable D call. CDR3 size: 12 residues. Germline V gene lookup returns CDR1 MDHEN and CDR2 SYDVKM. V was pared by 3 bases and J by 6 bases, with 9 bases between.

V is TRBV5-1 and J is TRBJ1-4; possibly TRBD1 for D (6 bases). Germline CDR1 SGHRS, CDR2 YFSETQ. V lost 0 bases and J lost 8, with 14 bases in between. This CDR3 contains 15 residues. The CDR3 region is CASSLDTGLGEKLFF. DNA of the CDR3: TGCGCCAGCAGCTTGGACACAGGGCTAGGGGAAAAACTGTTTTTT.

The J gene is TRBJ1-1, the V gene TRBV4-3; a weak D match, TRBD1 (6 bases). The V end was cut by 4 bases, the J end by 5 bases, with 14 bases between. This CDR3 has 14 amino acids. Germline CDR1 LGHNA, CDR2 YSLEER. CDR3 sequence: CASSRGQGVTEAFF. The CDR3 DNA sequence: TGCGCCAGCAGCCGGGGACAAGGGGTTACTGAAGCTTTCTTT.

V is TRBV7-8 and J is TRBJ2-5; 9 bases fit TRBD2. V lost 4 bases and J lost 7; bases outside the gene matches: 10. In germline, CDR1 is SGHVS, CDR2 FQNEAQ. CDR3 length equals 15 residues. The CDR3 nucleotides are TGTGCCAGCAGCTCGTTCGGGGTAGCGGGGGCGACCCAGTACTTC. Translation gives CASSSFGVAGATQYF.

The chain links TRBV4-1 to TRBJ2-5; D remains unclear. CDR1 and CDR2 from the germline V gene are MGHRA and YSYEKL. Trimming shortened V by 2 bases and J by 5 bases, and 15 bases separated the two germline ends. This CDR3 comprises 15 residues. The CDR3 DNA follows: TGCGCCAGCAGCCAACGCGACGAGACCGGGGAGACCCAGTACTTC. Translation gives CASSQRDETGETQYF.

The chain is built from TRBV5-1 and TRBJ2-3, with unresolved D. The germline V gene has CDR1 SGHRS and CDR2 YFSETQ. Deletions cut 0 bases from V and 5 bases from J, with 10 bases between. This CDR3 has 14 residues. The CDR3 loop reads CASSLVGFIDTQYF. The DNA of the CDR3 is TGCGCCAGCAGCTTGGTGGGCTTCATAGATACGCAGTATTTT.

This chain connects TRBV4-3 to TRBJ1-4, with D hard to call. Trimming removed 1 base from V and 7 bases from J, with 13 bases in between. From germline, CDR1 is LGHNA and CDR2 YSLEER. The CDR3 has 15 residues. CDR3 protein: CASSQVGTGGEKLFF. The CDR3 nucleotides are TGCGCCAGCAGCCAAGTGGGCACCGGAGGTGAAAAACTGTTTTTT.

The chain recombines TRBV9 with TRBJ2-3, with TRBD2 matching 7 bases. The CDR3 covers 14 residues. Germline V gene data show CDR1 as SGDLS and CDR2 as YYNGEE. Trimming cost V 0 bases and J 5 bases; bases outside gene matches: 3. The CDR3 reads CASSVGREGDTQYF. CDR3 in DNA: TGTGCCAGCAGCGTAGGCAGGGAGGGAGATACGCAGTATTTT.

This clone was recorded only once. V gene TRBV19 combines with J gene TRBJ2-1; TRBD2 might be the D (6 bases). The CDR3 spans 15 residues. Deletions cut 3 bases from V and 6 bases from J, with 15 bases between. Germline V lookup: CDR1 LNHDA, CDR2 SQIVND (reference sequence). The CDR3 DNA reads as TGTGCCAGTAGTATTAAACACGGGAGTACCAATGAGCAGTTCTTC. Protein: CASSIKHGSTNEQFF.

The chain employs TRBV18 and TRBJ2-3, with D maybe TRBD1 (6 bases). Trimming took off 4 bases at V and 3 bases at J, with 14 bases between the two ends. Per germline, CDR1 KGHSH and CDR2 LQKENI. The CDR3 is 15 amino acids. CDR3 bases: TGTGCCAGCTCACTTTACAGGGATCGAACAGATACGCAGTATTTT. This translates into CASSLYRDRTDTQYF.

The V call is TRBV9, the J call TRBJ2-2; D remains unclear. Germline V gives CDR1 SGDLS, CDR2 YYNGEE. Trimming left V 1 base short and J 4 bases short, with 8 bases between. The CDR3 spans 14 residues. The CDR3 nucleotides read TGTGCCAGCAGCGTAAGTTTCGGCACCGGGGAGCTGTTTTTT. Encoded protein: CASSVSFGTGELFF.

This chain connects TRBV19 to TRBJ1-1, with D uncertain. V was pared by 4 bases and J by 0 bases, with 12 bases between. Germline loops: CDR1 LNHDA, CDR2 SQIVND (reference sequence). This CDR3 spans 15 amino acids. CDR3 sequence reads: CASSTYTTLNTEAFF. CDR3 nucleotide sequence: TGTGCCAGTAGTACCTATACTACCCTGAACACTGAAGCTTTCTTT.

The rearrangement uses TRBV5-1 and TRBJ2-7; D perhaps matches TRBD2 (6 bases). V dropped 1 base and J dropped 4 bases, with 21 bases sitting between them. Germline V gene lookup returns CDR1 SGHRS and CDR2 YFSETQ. This CDR3 spans 17 amino acids. CDR3 DNA: TGCGCCAGCAGCTTGCCGCGGGACGGCCAAGTTAGATACGAGCAGTACTTC. It yields the protein CASSLPRDGQVRYEQYF.

This clone was detected only once. CDR3 sequence reads: CASSKPGQGVHEQYF. DNA for the CDR3: TGTGCCAGCAGCAAACCGGGACAGGGGGTCCACGAGCAGTACTTC. This chain uses TRBV7-2 with TRBJ2-7, with 11 positions matching TRBD1. V lost 5 bases to trimming and J lost 5 bases; unmatched junction nucleotides: 8. CDR3 length: 15 amino acids. Per germline, CDR1 SGHTA and CDR2 FQGNSA.

The rearrangement links TRBV3-1 (or the pseudogene TRBV3-2) to TRBJ2-3; no firm D call. CDR3 size: 12 residues. Germline values: CDR1 LGHDT, CDR2 YNNKEL (reference sequence). The V and J ends lost 4 bases and 3 bases respectively, with 5 bases between them. Here the CDR3 DNA reads TGTGCCAGCAGCCGTCAGACAGATACGCAGTATTTT. Protein: CASSRQTDTQYF.

This chain connects TRBV4-3 to TRBJ1-4, with 8 nucleotides matching TRBD1. The junction had 14 bases not matched to a gene; V was cut back by 3 bases and J by 8 bases. Germline CDR1 reads LGHNA; CDR2 reads YSLEER. The CDR3 loop spans 17 amino acids. CDR3 nucleotides: TGCGCCAGCAGCCAGGACAGGGCTACCTTTCGGGACGAAAAACTGTTTTTT. Translated, it gives CASSQDRATFRDEKLFF.